This passage covers 10 T cell receptor beta chains from one sample sequenced in a study of T cells in localized non-small cell lung cancer. The protocol was immunoSEQ multiplex PCR, while the TCRdb copy is restricted to in-frame clones and leaves out a portion. The profile covers 70,000 to 85,000 clones, with roughly 80% appearing a single time and approximately 1.3% taken by the ten largest. This material consisted of peripheral blood, taken before any cancer treatment. The receptors come from an older female donor with stage I lung adenocarcinoma.

This chain connects TRBV4-1 to TRBJ1-2, with no clear D. This CDR3 is built from 15 residues. CDR1 is MGHRA, CDR2 YSYEKL, per germline. Trimming left V 1 base short and J 5 bases short, with 14 bases between. The DNA for the CDR3 is TGCGCCAGCAGCCAAGGAGGTAGTACAGTATATGGCTACACCTTC. Its protein product is CASSQGGSTVYGYTF.

This clone was observed once. The gene calls are TRBV15 and TRBJ2-7; possibly TRBD1 for D (6 bases). V lost 5 bases and J lost 0, with 11 bases in between. The germline V gene encodes CDR1 LNHNV and CDR2 YYDKDF (reference sequence). The length of the CDR3 is 14 residues. The CDR3 DNA follows: TGTGCCACCAGCGGTGTACAGGGCTCCTACGAGCAGTACTTC. Protein: CATSGVQGSYEQYF.

The gene calls are TRBV29-1 and TRBJ2-2; tentative D call: TRBD1 (5 bases). The CDR3 runs 13 residues. V gave up 6 bases and J gave up 5 bases, with 13 bases separating them. Looked up from germline, CDR1 is SQVTM and CDR2 is ANQGSEA. The CDR3 DNA follows: TGCAGCGTAGGGGTCCAGGGTACCGGGGAGCTGTTTTTT. Translation gives CSVGVQGTGELFF.

This clone occurred a few times. The chain joins TRBV5-4 to TRBJ2-3; 9 bases agree with TRBD1. V dropped 3 bases and J dropped 5; count of bases not matched to a gene: 7. Germline lookup yields CDR1 SGHNT and CDR2 YYREEE (reference sequence). The CDR3 sequence is 15 residues long. The DNA for the CDR3 is TGTGCCAGCAGCTCGGGACAGGGTTTCGGAGATACGCAGTATTTT. Its translation is CASSSGQGFGDTQYF. Based on the CDR3 plus reference TRBV5-4 and TRBJ2-3, the full variable domain is ETGVTQSPTHLIKTRGQQVTLRCSSQSGHNTVSWYQQALGQGPQFIFQYYREEENGRGNFPPRFSGLQFPNYSSELNVNALELDDSALYLCASSSGQGFGDTQYFGPGTRLTVL.

The rearrangement links TRBV28 to TRBJ1-2; no firm D call. Germline values: CDR1 MDHEN, CDR2 SYDVKM. Trimming took off 5 bases at V and 1 base at J, with 8 bases between the two ends. CDR3 size: 13 residues. This chain's CDR3 is CASSPYSNYGYTF. The CDR3 DNA sequence: TGTGCCAGCAGTCCTTACAGTAACTATGGCTACACCTTC.

CDR3 sequence reads: CSVDSGRRNSEQFF. CDR3 nucleotide sequence: TGCAGCGTTGACTCGGGACGGAGGAATTCAGAGCAGTTCTTC. The chain links TRBV29-1 to TRBJ2-1; the D call may be TRBD1 or TRBD2 (5 bases each). Trimming stripped 3 bases from V and 10 bases from J, with 19 bases between. CDR1 and CDR2 from the germline V gene are SQVTM and ANQGSEA. This CDR3 is built from 14 residues.

The chain recombines TRBV6-5 with TRBJ1-3; D is ambiguous. Trimming took off 8 bases at V and 0 bases at J, with 5 bases between the two ends. The CDR3 spans 12 residues. Germline lookup yields CDR1 MNHEY and CDR2 SVGAGI. The CDR3 loop is CASWGSGNTIYF. In nucleotides, the CDR3 is TGTGCCAGCTGGGGCTCTGGAAACACCATATATTTT.

Notes on this clone: Since a much larger clone is just one base distant, this may be a read error. The same CDR3 is also encoded by other DNA sequences in this sample. The chain uses TRBV7-3 and TRBJ2-1; 12 nucleotides match TRBD2. The CDR3 has 14 residues. Germline V CDR1 and CDR2: SGHTA, FQGTGA. The ends lost 5 bases at V and 7 bases at J; junction bases unmatched: 3. The CDR3 DNA follows: TGTGCCAGCAGCCCTAGCGGGGGGGCGAATGAGCAGTTCTTC. Encoded protein: CASSPSGGANEQFF.

The rearrangement joins TRBV6-1 to TRBJ1-2; 9 positions match TRBD1. Trimming removed 3 bases from V and 4 bases from J; junction bases left unmatched: 6. The V gene's germline CDR1 is MNHNS and CDR2 SASEGT. This CDR3 contains 15 residues. The CDR3 sequence: CASSDPGQGSYGYTF. DNA for the CDR3: TGTGCCAGCAGTGATCCGGGACAGGGAAGCTATGGCTACACCTTC.

The rearrangement links TRBV6-6 to TRBJ1-5; 8 bases map to TRBD1. V was clipped by 6 bases and J by 2 bases; unmatched bases: 3. This CDR3 contains 14 residues. Germline CDR1 reads MNHNY; CDR2 reads SVGAGI (reference sequence). CDR3 amino acids: CASRMTGGNQPQHF. CDR3 in DNA: TGTGCCAGCAGGATGACAGGGGGCAATCAGCCCCAGCATTTT.